This is a list of T cell receptor beta chains from one sample in a study of spatial heterogeneity in lung cancer. TCRdb re-called the 5' RACE reads through MiXCR, storing one row per CDR3 protein. The data contain about 15,000 distinct CDR3 sequences, 10% of them singletons. The source material was PBMCs, sampled at surgery. These receptors came from a male donor with early-stage non-small cell lung cancer. The CDR3 runs from the conserved cysteine through the conserved F or W. D genes are given only for firm matches. Clone size is not always given. Where it is, it says once, few, many or a class for expanded clones.

d_gene	v_gene	j_gene	abundance	len	CDR3nt	CDR3aa
.	TRBV18	TRBJ2-5	few	16	TGTGCCAGCTCACCAGTCCCCCGCTGGCTCAGGGAGACCCAGTACTTC	CASSPVPRWLRETQYF
.	TRBV20-1	TRBJ2-1	many	15	TGCAGTGCGGGGGGTAGCCCGGTCTCCTACAATGAGCAGTTCTTC	CSAGGSPVSYNEQFF
.	TRBV5-1	TRBJ2-3	many	13	TGCGCCAGCAGCCTCAGGATGGGAGATACGCAGTATTTT	CASSLRMGDTQYF
.	TRBV3-1	TRBJ2-7	many	15	TGTGCCAGCAGCCAAGGTGCAGGGTCATCCTACGAGCAGTACTTC	CASSQGAGSSYEQYF
TRBD1	TRBV11-2	TRBJ2-7	medium-sized	14	TGTGCCAGCAGCTTTGGGACAGGGGCCTACGAGCAGTACTTC	CASSFGTGAYEQYF
.	TRBV10-3	TRBJ1-1	many	11	TGTGCCATCAAGGACTGGGGAGAAGCTTTCTTT	CAIKDWGEAFF
.	TRBV29-1	TRBJ1-1	medium-sized	13	TGCAGCGCTGAGAGACAGACTAACACTGAAGCTTTCTTT	CSAERQTNTEAFF
.	TRBV29-1	TRBJ2-7	many	15	TGCAGCGTTGAATCAGTGGGGTCGGGGTCCTACGAGCAGTACTTC	CSVESVGSGSYEQYF
.	TRBV7-9	TRBJ2-7	large	15	TGTGCCAGCAGCAATCGGGACCTGGGGGCCTACGAGCAGTACTTC	CASSNRDLGAYEQYF
.	TRBV2	TRBJ2-5	many	14	TGTGCCAGCAAACGGGGACGGGCCCAAGAGACCCAGTACTTC	CASKRGRAQETQYF
.	TRBV20-1	TRBJ2-7	.	13	TGCAGTGCTAGAGATCCCAAGTCCTACGAGCAGTACTTC	CSARDPKSYEQYF
TRBD1	TRBV19	TRBJ2-2	few	13	TGTGCCGCACAGGGGTCCAACACCGGGGAGCTGTTTTTT	CAAQGSNTGELFF
TRBD2	TRBV23-1	TRBJ2-7	.	19	TGCGCCAGCAGTCAATCCAAGGGGGAGAGTGGACTAGCTCCGGTCGAGCAGTACTTC	CASSQSKGESGLAPVEQYF
TRBD1	TRBV5-6	TRBJ1-2	many	15	TGTGCCAGCAGCTTACAGGGGGCGCTACTCAACAGCTACACCTTC	CASSLQGALLNSYTF
TRBD1	TRBV6-5	TRBJ2-7	many	15	TGTGCCAGCAGTTATACCTGGGACAGGGTCTACGAGCAGTACTTC	CASSYTWDRVYEQYF
.	TRBV7-9	TRBJ1-1	.	13	TGTGCCAGCAGCTTAGATTCACGGACTGAAGCTTTCTTT	CASSLDSRTEAFF
.	TRBV27	TRBJ2-1	few	14	TGTGCCACCCAACCCCAGGGGAGATACAATGAGCAGTTCTTC	CATQPQGRYNEQFF
.	TRBV2	TRBJ2-7	many	12	TGTGCCAGCAGTTCGGTAACCTACGAGCAGTACTTC	CASSSVTYEQYF
.	TRBV12-3/TRBV12-4	TRBJ1-1	few	13	TGTGCCAGCAGCCCGACAGCGAACACTGAAGCTTTCTTT	CASSPTANTEAFF
.	TRBV12-3/TRBV12-4	TRBJ2-1	many	14	TGTGCCAGCAGATATAGCGAGAATTACAATGAGCAGTTCTTC	CASRYSENYNEQFF
.	TRBV9	TRBJ2-7	many	15	TGTGCCAGCAGCGTAGCTCTCGACTCCCGATACGAGCAGTACTTC	CASSVALDSRYEQYF
.	TRBV12-3/TRBV12-4	TRBJ2-1	many	14	TGTGCCAGCAGTTTGGGCGGGGTATACAATGAGCAGTTCTTC	CASSLGGVYNEQFF
TRBD2	TRBV5-4	TRBJ2-3	many	16	TGTGCCAGCAGCCAAACTAGCGGGAGGCCCACAGATACGCAGTATTTT	CASSQTSGRPTDTQYF
.	TRBV20-1	TRBJ1-5	many	13	TGCAGTGCTAGATCCCAGAGCAATCAGCCCCAGCATTTT	CSARSQSNQPQHF
.	TRBV20-1	TRBJ2-1	many	15	TGCAGTTTGCAGGCCCCACTTCGCTCCTACAATGAGCAGTTCTTC	CSLQAPLRSYNEQFF
TRBD1	TRBV28	TRBJ2-7	many	15	TGTGCCAGCAGTTCCGGGACAGGGGACCTCTACGAGCAGTACTTC	CASSSGTGDLYEQYF
.	TRBV7-9	TRBJ2-7	many	17	TGTGCCAGCAGCCCTCCGGGGTGGGGGACACCTACCTACGAGCAGTACTTC	CASSPPGWGTPTYEQYF
.	TRBV7-9	TRBJ2-3	many	17	TGTGCCAGCAGCCGTCCCGGGGGCAGGGGTGTAACAGATACGCAGTATTTT	CASSRPGGRGVTDTQYF
TRBD1	TRBV19	TRBJ1-5	medium-sized	13	TGTGCCAGTTCGACAGGGCGGGATCAGCCCCAGCATTTT	CASSTGRDQPQHF
TRBD2	TRBV7-3	TRBJ2-1	.	18	TGTGCCAGCAGCTTAAGACTAGCGGGAGCAGGCTCCTACAATGAGCAGTTCTTC	CASSLRLAGAGSYNEQFF
TRBD1	TRBV20-1	TRBJ2-1	many	15	TGCAGTGCTAGCGGGGACAGGGTCTCCTACAATGAGCAGTTCTTC	CSASGDRVSYNEQFF
TRBD2	TRBV3-1	TRBJ2-5	few	16	TGTGCCAGCAGCCAAGAGGGACTAGCGGTTCAAGAGACCCAGTACTTC	CASSQEGLAVQETQYF
TRBD2	TRBV7-2	TRBJ2-1	many	15	TGTGCCAGCAGCTTAACCCAACTAGCGGACAATGAGCAGTTCTTC	CASSLTQLADNEQFF
TRBD1	TRBV28	TRBJ2-3	many	15	TGTGCCAGCAGAATCCGACAGGGGAACACAGATACGCAGTATTTT	CASRIRQGNTDTQYF
TRBD1	TRBV12-3/TRBV12-4	TRBJ1-2	medium-sized	14	TGTGCCAGCAGCCGCGAGCCAACAGGGGATGGCTACACCTTC	CASSREPTGDGYTF
.	TRBV18	TRBJ2-7	many	14	TGTGCCAGCTCACCTAACCGGGACACCTACGAGCAGTACTTC	CASSPNRDTYEQYF
.	TRBV11-1	TRBJ1-3	many	14	TGTGCCAGCAGCTTAGCGGGGACTGGAAACACCATATATTTT	CASSLAGTGNTIYF
.	TRBV11-2	TRBJ2-2	.	14	TGTGCCGGGGGAGGTAGCGGAAACACCGGGGAGCTGTTTTTT	CAGGGSGNTGELFF
TRBD2	TRBV28	TRBJ2-7	many	15	TGTGCCAGCAGGTTAAGCGGGGGTGGAAGATACGAGCAGTACTTC	CASRLSGGGRYEQYF
TRBD2	TRBV4-2	TRBJ2-1	.	16	TGTGCCAGCAGCCGTGGAGGCAGCGGGAGGAATGACGAGCAGTTCTTC	CASSRGGSGRNDEQFF
TRBD2	TRBV7-9	TRBJ2-3	many	20	TGTGCCAGCAGCTTACGCGAGGGACATGTAGCGGGAGGAAGCACAGATACGCAGTATTTT	CASSLREGHVAGGSTDTQYF
TRBD2	TRBV30	TRBJ2-7	many	13	TGTGCCTGGCGGACTAGCGGGAGTGGGGAGCAGTACTTC	CAWRTSGSGEQYF
TRBD1	TRBV14	TRBJ1-1	.	15	TGTGCCAGCAGCCAAAACCCGACAGGGGTCACTGAAGCTTTCTTT	CASSQNPTGVTEAFF
TRBD2	TRBV7-2	TRBJ2-5	many	12	TGTGCCAGCAGCCCCGGACTAGGGACCCAGTACTTC	CASSPGLGTQYF
.	TRBV5-4	TRBJ2-3	.	15	TGTGCCAGCAGCTTGTTACAGGGCGGGGCAGATACGCAGTATTTT	CASSLLQGGADTQYF
.	TRBV11-1	TRBJ2-6	many	15	TGTGCCAGCAGCTTCGACCCCTCTGGGGCCAACGTCCTGACTTTC	CASSFDPSGANVLTF
.	TRBV5-7	TRBJ2-1	.	11	TGTGCCAGCAGCTCGGGACCCCTAGGCTTCTTC	CASSSGPLGFF
.	TRBV3-1	TRBJ2-2	many	13	TGTGCCAGCAGTCCAGCGGGCACCGGGGAGCTGTTTTTT	CASSPAGTGELFF
.	TRBV7-2	TRBJ2-4	many	12	TGTGCCAGCAGCAACTGGCCTAACATTCAGTACTTC	CASSNWPNIQYF
.	TRBV27	TRBJ1-5	.	13	TGTGCCAGCAGTTTATCGACACATCAGCCCCAGCATTTT	CASSLSTHQPQHF
TRBD2	TRBV28	TRBJ2-7	many	17	TGTGCCAGCAGTTTCTGGGAACTAGCGGGAGGGCCGGGGGAGCAGTACTTC	CASSFWELAGGPGEQYF
TRBD1	TRBV6-1	TRBJ2-5	many	15	TGTGCCAGCAGTGAAAACACAGGGGGCCTGGAGACCCAGTACTTC	CASSENTGGLETQYF
.	TRBV5-4	TRBJ1-1	few	14	TGTGCCAGCAGCACGGGAACGCCGAACACTGAAGCTTTCTTT	CASSTGTPNTEAFF
.	TRBV19	TRBJ1-1	many	12	TGTGCCACTTCAGCCGGGAACACTGAAGCTTTCTTT	CATSAGNTEAFF